Listed below are T cell receptor beta chains from one sample, sequenced in a study of blood T cell repertoires in COVID-19. Clones were sequenced by immunoSEQ multiplex PCR, and TCRdb holds only the in-frame ones, with some missing. Of hundreds of thousands of clones listed, approximately 91% are singletons. Sequencing used peripheral blood. The source is a woman aged 70-85 years with COVID-19, enrolled during active disease. Both conserved end residues are part of each CDR3. A D gene is named only where the DNA matches it firmly. Clone size, where shown, is once, few, many, or a class for clones that have expanded.

d_call clone_size j_call v_call cdr3_aa cdr3_nt
- - TRBJ1-4 TRBV18 CASSPSVQGTNEKLFF TGTGCCAGCTCACCAAGTGTGCAGGGGACTAATGAAAAACTGTTTTTT
- - TRBJ2-5 TRBV9 CASSGGGAGETQYF TGTGCCAGCAGCGGAGGCGGGGCCGGGGAGACCCAGTACTTC
- - TRBJ2-3 TRBV5-1 CASSFGNGGAADTQYF -
- - TRBJ1-2 TRBV19 CASRSENYGYTF TGTGCCAGTAGATCCGAGAACTATGGCTACACCTTC
- - TRBJ1-2 TRBV2 CASSPDSSYGYTF TGTGCCAGTTCGCCGGACAGCTCCTATGGCTACACCTTC
- - TRBJ1-5 TRBV27 CASSGAGFGYQPQHF TGTGCCAGCAGCGGCGCGGGGTTTGGGTATCAGCCCCAGCATTTT
- - TRBJ2-3 TRBV7-9 CASSPRLVDTQYF TGTGCCAGCAGCCCCCGACTAGTTGATACGCAGTATTTT
TRBD1 - TRBJ1-6 TRBV3-1/TRBV3-2 CASSPRDRMNSPLHF TGTGCCAGCAGCCCCCGGGACAGAATGAATTCACCCCTCCACTTT
- - TRBJ2-2 TRBV11-2 CASRGGGAVNTGELFF TGTGCCAGCAGAGGGGGTGGGGCAGTGAACACCGGGGAGCTGTTTTTT
- - TRBJ2-3 TRBV6-5 CASSLTSGTDTQYF TGTGCCAGCAGCCTGACTAGTGGCACAGATACGCAGTATTTT
TRBD1 - TRBJ2-7 TRBV23-1 CASSHPGTGGAGSYEQYF TGCGCCAGCAGTCATCCCGGGACAGGGGGCGCCGGGTCCTACGAGCAGTACTTC
TRBD2 - TRBJ2-7 TRBV19 CASSIASGSSYEQYF TGTGCCAGTAGTATTGCTAGCGGCAGCTCCTACGAGCAGTACTTC
TRBD2 once TRBJ2-5 TRBV5-1 CASSPGTSGGETQYF TGCGCCAGCAGCCCCGGGACTAGCGGGGGGGAGACCCAGTACTTC
- - TRBJ1-2 TRBV2 CASSFSGSISGYTF TGTGCCAGCAGTTTTTCCGGGTCCATAAGCGGCTACACCTTC
- - TRBJ2-3 TRBV2 CASSDGTDTQYF TGTGCCAGCAGTGACGGTACAGATACGCAGTATTTT